One and the same sample provided the 21 T cell receptor beta chains below, sequenced in a study of T-cell reconstitution after alpha-beta-depleted transplantation in children. Researchers prepared the TCRbeta library using unique molecular identifiers, the study reports. TCRdb redid the calling of the PCR reads with MiXCR, one entry per CDR3 protein. The sample has about 200,000 distinct CDR3 sequences; roughly 6.6% are singletons. Sequenced material: PBMCs, taken before TCRalphabeta/CD19-depleted stem cell transplant. Receptor source: a boy aged 2 to 9 with acute lymphoblastic leukemia, due to receive a stem cell transplant.

In its sample, this clonotype was seen a few times. CDR3 nucleotide sequence: TGTGCCAGCAGTCCGGGACAGTCTGGAAACACCATATATTTT. It is translated as CASSPGQSGNTIYF. This chain uses TRBV2 with TRBJ1-3; 7 positions match TRBD1. The ends lost 5 bases at V and 1 base at J; junction bases unmatched: 2. CDR1 SNHLY and CDR2 FYNNEI come from the germline V gene. The CDR3 spans 14 residues. Based on the CDR3 plus reference TRBV2 and TRBJ1-3, the full variable domain is EPEVTQTPSHQVTQMGQEVILRCVPISNHLYFYWYRQILGQKVEFLVSFYNNEISEKSEIFDDQFSVERPDGSNFTLKIRSTKLEDSAMYFCASSPGQSGNTIYFGEGSWLTVV.

This clonotype has ten or more counts. The chain joins TRBV28 to TRBJ2-1; possibly TRBD2 for D (6 bases). The CDR3 is made up of 18 amino acids. Between the trimmed V and J ends, which lost 6 bases and 0 bases, there was a span of 21 bases. Germline CDR1 and CDR2: MDHEN and SYDVKM. The CDR3 DNA reads TGTGCCAGCAGCCTGCCCCCCGGGGGTAAAAGCTCCTACAATGAGCAGTTCTTC. Amino acid sequence: CASSLPPGGKSSYNEQFF.

This clonotype has ten or more counts. The chain is built from TRBV7-9 and TRBJ2-7; D unresolved. This CDR3 comprises 13 residues. Trimming left V 4 bases short and J 3 bases short, with 10 bases between. Germline V gene sequence: CDR1 SEHNR, CDR2 FQNEAQ (reference sequence). CDR3 loop: CASSYGLSYEQYF. The CDR3 bases are TGTGCCAGCAGCTATGGATTGAGCTACGAGCAGTACTTC.

This clonotype was detected only a few times. The chain links TRBV5-1 to TRBJ2-1; D gene uncertain. Germline V gene sequence: CDR1 SGHRS, CDR2 YFSETQ. This CDR3 comprises 14 residues. V lost 5 bases, J lost 3 bases, and 12 bases lay in between. CDR3 DNA: TGCGCCAGCAGGAAGGGTCCGGGCTACAATGAGCAGTTCTTC. Encoded protein: CASRKGPGYNEQFF.

This clonotype was observed many times. DNA of the CDR3: TGCGCCAGTTATACCCTGAACACCGGGGAGCTGTTTTTT. Protein sequence: CASYTLNTGELFF. The gene calls are TRBV10-2 and TRBJ2-2; D is ambiguous. V was trimmed by 9 bases and J by 1 base, leaving 9 bases between them. Per germline, CDR1 WSHSY and CDR2 SAAADI. The CDR3 consists of 13 residues.

This clonotype came up many times. J is TRBJ2-3 and V is TRBV28, with D possibly called TRBD1 or TRBD2 (7 bases each). The ends were cut back, 3 bases at V and 0 bases at J, with 13 bases in the middle. Looked up from germline, CDR1 is MDHEN and CDR2 is SYDVKM. The CDR3 is 16 residues long. CDR3 protein: CASSFSGGGSTDTQYF. The CDR3 DNA reads TGTGCCAGCAGTTTTTCAGGGGGGGGAAGCACAGATACGCAGTATTTT.

This clonotype was recorded a few times. The gene calls are TRBV7-8 and TRBJ2-3; TRBD2 agrees at 8 bases. The ends lost 4 bases at V and 6 bases at J; junction bases unmatched: 12. Per germline, CDR1 SGHVS and CDR2 FQNEAQ. This CDR3 is built from 16 residues. The CDR3 DNA reads as TGTGCCAGCAGCTGGGAAGCTAGCGGGCGTTGGGATACGCAGTATTTT. This encodes CASSWEASGRWDTQYF.

At least ten counts were recorded for this clonotype. This chain connects TRBV7-9 to TRBJ2-7, with D perhaps TRBD1 (6 bases). CDR1 is SEHNR and CDR2 is FQNEAQ in the germline V gene (reference sequence). The V and J ends lost 6 bases and 0 bases respectively, with 15 bases between them. The CDR3 is 15 amino acids. The CDR3 protein is CASSRTGRNSYEQYF. The CDR3 DNA reads TGTGCCAGCAGTCGCACAGGGCGCAACTCCTACGAGCAGTACTTC.

Concerning this clonotype: Because it lacks the conserved phenylalanine or tryptophan at the end, this CDR3 is likely a read error. The genes are TRBV6-1 and TRBJ1-6; D is ambiguous. Germline V gives CDR1 MNHNS, CDR2 SASEGT. The V end lost 7 bases, the J end lost 9 bases, and 19 bases lay between the germline ends. This CDR3 is built from 15 residues. CDR3 sequence reads: CASKDRSLSISPLHV. The CDR3 coding sequence is TGTGCCAGCAAAGATCGTAGTTTGAGTATTTCACCCCTCCACGTT.

The J gene is TRBJ2-1, the V gene TRBV29-1; perhaps TRBD1 as D (6 bases). Germline loops: CDR1 SQVTM, CDR2 ANQGSEA. Trimming shortened V by 8 bases and J by 8 bases, and 16 bases separated the two germline ends. The CDR3 contains 12 residues. DNA for the CDR3: TGCAGCTTCCATAAGGGGGAGTATGAGCAGTTCTTC. It translates to CSFHKGEYEQFF.

This rearrangement joins TRBV5-1 to TRBJ2-3, with D tentatively TRBD1 (6 bases). Trimming cost V 4 bases and J 0 bases, with 12 bases left between them. CDR1 is SGHRS and CDR2 is YFSETQ in the germline V gene. This CDR3 contains 15 residues. The CDR3 bases are TGCGCCAGCAGCGAAGGACAGCCTAGCACAGATACGCAGTATTTT. As protein: CASSEGQPSTDTQYF.

There are a few counts of this clonotype. The chain employs TRBV2 and TRBJ2-6; D unresolved. The CDR3 loop spans 14 amino acids. V was trimmed by 10 bases and J by 2 bases, leaving 12 bases between them. The germline gives CDR1 SNHLY, CDR2 FYNNEI. CDR3 in amino acids: CATDPQPGANVLTF. CDR3 bases: TGTGCCACGGATCCCCAACCTGGGGCCAACGTCCTGACTTTC.

This sequence joins TRBV7-9 and TRBJ1-1; unclear D gene. The CDR3 has 16 residues. Trimming took 2 bases from V and 5 from J, leaving 18 bases between them. CDR1 is SEHNR and CDR2 is FQNEAQ in the germline V gene (reference sequence). This chain's CDR3 is CASSLSGHPPETEAFF. The CDR3 DNA is TGTGCCAGCAGCTTATCCGGCCATCCGCCTGAGACTGAAGCTTTCTTT.

This clonotype was counted many times. The chain joins TRBV5-1 to TRBJ2-3; D possibly uses TRBD1 or TRBD2 (6 bases each). CDR3 size: 13 residues. Deletions cut 4 bases from V and 5 bases from J, with 11 bases between. Looked up from germline, CDR1 is SGHRS and CDR2 is YFSETQ. The CDR3: CASSPRGQDTQYF. The CDR3, as DNA: TGCGCCAGCAGCCCACGGGGGCAAGATACGCAGTATTTT.

The sample holds many counts of this clonotype. The V call is TRBV12-3 or TRBV12-4, the J call TRBJ1-1; no definite D call. The CDR3 spans 13 residues. V lost 7 bases and J lost 1, with 10 bases in between. The CDR3 is CASTVSKNTEAFF. The CDR3, as DNA: TGTGCCAGCACCGTTAGTAAGAACACTGAAGCTTTCTTT.

The V call is TRBV7-6, the J call TRBJ2-7, with D possibly matching TRBD1 (5 bases). CDR3 length equals 14 residues. V gave up 1 base and J gave up 5 bases, with 12 bases separating them. CDR1 is SGHVS, CDR2 FNYEAQ, per germline. CDR3 DNA: TGTGCCAGCAGCTTAGGTCCAGGGATCGACGAGCAGTACTTC. Protein: CASSLGPGIDEQYF.

The chain uses TRBV6-6 and TRBJ2-7; 10 bases align to TRBD2. The CDR3 covers 13 residues. Germline CDR1 is MNHNY and CDR2 is SVGAGI (reference sequence). Losses at the gene ends were 8 bases for V and 6 bases for J; bases not matched to a gene: 7. This chain's CDR3 is CASGAGGSLEQYF. The CDR3 nucleotides read TGTGCCAGCGGAGCGGGAGGGAGCCTCGAGCAGTACTTC.

This clonotype has ten or more counts. The chain carries TRBV25-1 and TRBJ2-7, with D hard to call. The V end lost 1 base, the J end lost 5 bases, and 3 bases lay between the germline ends. Germline CDR1 reads MGHDK; CDR2 reads SYGVNS. The CDR3 length is 11 residues. In DNA, the CDR3 is TGTGCCAGCAGTGAATCTCACGAGCAGTACTTC. The encoded protein is CASSESHEQYF.

The genes are TRBV27 and TRBJ2-7, with 8 bases identical to TRBD1. The CDR3 has 15 residues. V lost 6 bases to trimming and J lost 0 bases; unmatched junction nucleotides: 7. Germline-derived CDR1 and CDR2 are MNHEY and SMNVEV (reference sequence). In nucleotides, the CDR3 is TGTGCCAGCAGGACAGGGGCCCCCGTCTCCTACGAGCAGTACTTC. Translating gives CASRTGAPVSYEQYF.

This clonotype was found a few times. This chain connects TRBV20-1 to TRBJ1-1, with D hard to call. The CDR3 contains 13 residues. Germline V gene lookup returns CDR1 DFQATT and CDR2 SNEGSKA (reference sequence). CDR3 protein: CRASVTARTEAFF. CDR3 coding DNA: TGCAGGGCCTCGGTTACGGCCCGAACTGAAGCTTTCTTT.

Ten or more counts support this clonotype. The chain couples TRBV12-3 or TRBV12-4 to TRBJ1-5; no definite D call. This CDR3 has 13 residues. Trimming cost V 1 base and J 6 bases, with 7 bases left between them. The CDR3: CASSLGSTQPQHF. The CDR3, as DNA: TGTGCCAGCAGTTTAGGGTCTACTCAGCCCCAGCATTTT.